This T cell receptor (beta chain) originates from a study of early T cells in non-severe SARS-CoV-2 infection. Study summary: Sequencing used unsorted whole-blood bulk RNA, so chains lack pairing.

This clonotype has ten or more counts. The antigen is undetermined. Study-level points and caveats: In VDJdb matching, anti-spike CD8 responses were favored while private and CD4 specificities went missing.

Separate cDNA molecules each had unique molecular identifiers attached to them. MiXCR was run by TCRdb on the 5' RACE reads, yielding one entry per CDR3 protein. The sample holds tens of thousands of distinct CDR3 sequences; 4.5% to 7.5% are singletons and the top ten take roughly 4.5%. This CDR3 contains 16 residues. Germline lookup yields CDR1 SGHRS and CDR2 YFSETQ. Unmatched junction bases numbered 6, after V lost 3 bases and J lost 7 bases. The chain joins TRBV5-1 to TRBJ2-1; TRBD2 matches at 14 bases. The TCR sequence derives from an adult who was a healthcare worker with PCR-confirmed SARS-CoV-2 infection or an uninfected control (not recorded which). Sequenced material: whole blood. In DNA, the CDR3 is TGCGCCAGCAGCTCGGGACTAGCGGGAGTGGGGAATGAGCAGTTCTTC. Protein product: CASSSGLAGVGNEQFF.